A single T cell receptor (beta chain) is shown here with its context. Its antigen is unidentified. The study separated CD4+ cells into CD45RA+ naive and CD45RA-negative memory subsets. This sample was included in a study of shared clonotypes between healthy human individuals. On the study more broadly: Aged 18 to 49, the donors were a couple of women and a few men. Broader study findings: A handful of donors held about 4.5% of naive CD4 clonotypes in common.

Produced via immunoSEQ multiplex PCR; TCRdb's table is partial and in-frame only. The sample includes millions of clones, around 90% of them seen just once. Germline CDR1 and CDR2: SGHRS and YFSETQ. The CDR3 extends over 16 amino acids. Deletions cut 2 bases from V and 3 bases from J, with 18 bases between. The sample consisted of naive CD4+ T cells sorted from blood. The subset denotes: CD45RA+ positively selected. This sequence was found in a man younger than 35 in good health. V is TRBV5-1 and J is TRBJ2-7, with a possible D match to TRBD1 (5 bases). CDR3 residues: CASSFTGQGIGYEQYF. The CDR3 coding sequence is TGCGCCAGCAGCTTCACCGGGCAGGGAATAGGCTACGAGCAGTACTTC.